A selection of T cell receptor beta chains follows, all from one sample in a study of blood T cell repertoires in COVID-19. TCRdb keeps only in-frame clones here, not all; method: immunoSEQ multiplex PCR. The top ten hold about 10% of the sample, which has fewer than 150,000 clones, about 90% seen once. Material: peripheral blood. Receptor source: a man in his forties or fifties with active or convalescent COVID-19. The CDR3 runs from the conserved cysteine through the conserved F or W. A D gene is named only where the DNA matches it firmly. A row's size may be missing; if present it is once, few, many or a size class.

v_call	d_call	clone_size	j_call	cdr3_nt	cdr3_aa
TRBV6-5	TRBD1	NA	TRBJ1-2	TGTGCCAGCAGTTACGGGAACAGGGGCCGGAGCTATGGCTACACCTTC	CASSYGNRGRSYGYTF
TRBV21-1	NA	NA	TRBJ1-1	TGTGCCAGCAGCAAAGGACAAATAGAAGCTTTCTTT	CASSKGQIEAFF
TRBV7-9	TRBD2	NA	TRBJ2-1	TGTGCCAGCAGCCGAGGGATTAGCGGGAGAGGTCCCGGTGAGCAGTTCTTC	CASSRGISGRGPGEQFF
TRBV5-4	NA	NA	TRBJ2-1	TGTGCCAGCAGCTTTGCCCAGGGGAGATACAATGAGCAGTTCTTC	CASSFAQGRYNEQFF
TRBV29-1	TRBD1	NA	TRBJ2-4	TGCAGCGTTCTACAGGGGGCCAAAAACATTCAGTACTTC	CSVLQGAKNIQYF
TRBV18	NA	once	TRBJ2-3	TGTGCCAGCTCCCCAGTCCCTGGCACAGATACGCAGTATTTT	CASSPVPGTDTQYF
TRBV6-2/TRBV6-3	TRBD2	NA	TRBJ2-3	TGTGCCAGCAGTTACAGGGGACTAGCGGCAGATACGCAGTATTTT	CASSYRGLAADTQYF
TRBV7-2	NA	NA	TRBJ2-7	TGTGCCAGCAGCTTAGCGAGAAGGGGCGAGGACGAGCAGTACTTC	CASSLARRGEDEQYF
TRBV6-2/TRBV6-3	TRBD1	NA	TRBJ2-5	TGTGCCAGCAGTTACCACGGACAGGGGGAGACCCAGTACTTC	CASSYHGQGETQYF
TRBV2	TRBD1	once	TRBJ1-2	TGTGCCAGCAGTGAAGCTCCGACAGGGTCTGGCTACACCTTC	CASSEAPTGSGYTF
TRBV9	TRBD2	NA	TRBJ2-5	TGTGCCAGCAGCGTAGGAGGGACTAGTCGAGGTGAAACCCAGTACTTC	CASSVGGTSRGETQYF
TRBV5-6	TRBD2	NA	TRBJ2-1	TGTGCCAGCAGCCCAGGACTAGCGGGAGAGGGTCCTACAGATGAGCAGTTCTTC	CASSPGLAGEGPTDEQFF
TRBV6-1	TRBD1	NA	TRBJ2-7	TGTGCCAGCAGTGAATCCGGACAGGGGGCGCGCGACGAGCAGTACTTC	CASSESGQGARDEQYF
TRBV7-8	TRBD2	once	TRBJ2-7	TGTGCCAGCACCCTCCGGAGCGGGCTAGCGGGAAGCGAGCAGTACTTC	CASTLRSGLAGSEQYF
TRBV7-8	NA	NA	TRBJ1-4	TGTGCCAGCAGTCGGACAGATGCAACTAATGAAAAACTGTTTTTT	CASSRTDATNEKLFF
TRBV19	NA	few	TRBJ1-4	TGTGCCAGTAGTATAACCGGACAAAAAAATGAAAAACTGTTTTTT	CASSITGQKNEKLFF
TRBV9	TRBD1	NA	TRBJ1-4	TGTGCCAGCAGTAGGGGACAGGGGAGTGAAAAACTGTTTTTT	CASSRGQGSEKLFF
TRBV4-2	TRBD2	NA	TRBJ2-7	TGTGCCAGCAGCCATACGACTAGCGGGATATACGAGCAGTACTTC	CASSHTTSGIYEQYF
TRBV5-5	NA	NA	TRBJ2-5	TGTGCCAGCAGCTTGGTTCCAGGAAATCAAGAGACCCAGTACTTC	CASSLVPGNQETQYF
TRBV7-2	TRBD2	NA	TRBJ2-3	TGTGCCAGCAACTTAGCGGGAGTCGTAGATACGCAGTATTTT	CASNLAGVVDTQYF
TRBV28	TRBD2	NA	TRBJ2-7	TGTGCCAGCAGTTCTTGGACTAGCGGGATCTACGAGCAGTACTTC	CASSSWTSGIYEQYF
TRBV14	NA	NA	TRBJ2-7	TGTGCCAGCAGCCGATTACAGGGCTACGAGCAGTACTTC	CASSRLQGYEQYF
TRBV6-5	TRBD1	NA	TRBJ2-3	TGTGCCACCATCGCGGTTGGAAGGGACAGTACGCAGTATTTT	CATIAVGRDSTQYF
TRBV30	NA	NA	TRBJ1-4	TGTGCCTGGAAGGAGGGCGTGATCGAAAAACTGTTTTTT	CAWKEGVIEKLFF
TRBV7-3	TRBD1	NA	TRBJ2-1	TGTGCCAGCAGCACCGACAGGGGGGGTGAGCAGTTCTTC	CASSTDRGGEQFF
TRBV5-1	NA	NA	TRBJ1-1	TGCGCCAGCAGCTTCACAGGGCACACTGAAGCTTTCTTT	CASSFTGHTEAFF
TRBV5-6	NA	NA	TRBJ2-1	TGTGCCAGCAGCTTGGGAAGGGGCTTTGAGCAGTTCTTC	CASSLGRGFEQFF
TRBV6-5	NA	few	TRBJ2-2	TGTGCCAGCAGTTACTCGATAGGGGTTAACACCGGGGAGCTGTTTTTT	CASSYSIGVNTGELFF
TRBV4-1	NA	NA	TRBJ2-7	TGCGCCAGCAGCCAAGTCCCAGGGGCCTCCTACGAGCAGTACTTC	CASSQVPGASYEQYF
TRBV6-5	NA	NA	TRBJ1-2	TGTGCCAGCGGCAGGGACTATGGCTACACCTTC	CASGRDYGYTF
TRBV5-1	TRBD1	NA	TRBJ2-6	TGCGCCAGCAGCTTCGACAGGGTTGGGGCCAACGTCCTGACTTTC	CASSFDRVGANVLTF
TRBV3-1/TRBV3-2	NA	NA	TRBJ2-7	TGTGCCAGCAGCCAAGTAGGTGGAGCAGGGGAGCAGTACTTC	CASSQVGGAGEQYF
TRBV5-6	NA	NA	TRBJ2-3	TGTGCCAGCAGCTTGGGACGGGGTACAGATACGCAGTATTTT	CASSLGRGTDTQYF
TRBV28	TRBD2	NA	TRBJ2-3	TGTGCCAGCAGTTTAGCTAGCGGGACTACAGATACGCAGTATTTT	CASSLASGTTDTQYF
TRBV3-1/TRBV3-2	TRBD1	NA	TRBJ1-2	TGTGCCAGCAGCCACAGGGGGCGAAATGGCTACACCTTC	CASSHRGRNGYTF
TRBV19	TRBD1	NA	TRBJ2-7	TGTGCCAGTAGTGACCGGGACAGGGTCTCCGAGCAGTACTTC	CASSDRDRVSEQYF
TRBV7-3	NA	NA	TRBJ2-5	TGTGCCAGCAGCTCCGACTCCCAAGAGACCCAGTACTTC	CASSSDSQETQYF
TRBV27	TRBD2	once	TRBJ2-7	TGTGCCAGCAGTTTATCGGCTAGCGGGAGGAAGTACGAGCAGTACTTC	CASSLSASGRKYEQYF
TRBV28	NA	NA	TRBJ2-5	TGTGCCAGCAGTTCGCGTATACAGGGAACACAAGAGACCCAGTACTTC	CASSSRIQGTQETQYF
TRBV6-1	NA	NA	TRBJ2-5	TGTGCCAGCAGTGAACTACAGAGAAACCAAGAGACCCAGTACTTC	CASSELQRNQETQYF
TRBV27	TRBD1	NA	TRBJ1-1	TGTGCCAGCAGTTCGGCCGGGACAGCGAACACTGAAGCTTTCTTT	CASSSAGTANTEAFF
TRBV28	TRBD2	NA	TRBJ2-7	TGTGCCAGCAGTTCTCCTAGTGGGGGACGGGAGGGCCGGCACGAGCAGTACTTC	CASSSPSGGREGRHEQYF
TRBV28	TRBD1	once	TRBJ1-1	TGTGCCAGCAGTACCCCGGGACAGGGTTCTGAAGCTTTCTTT	CASSTPGQGSEAFF
TRBV28	TRBD2	NA	TRBJ2-1	TGTGCCAGCAGGGAGCGGGAGGTTAGTGAGCAGTTCTTC	CASREREVSEQFF
TRBV5-1	NA	NA	TRBJ2-5	TGCGCCAGCAGCTTGGAGACAAACCAAGAGACCCAGTACTTC	CASSLETNQETQYF
TRBV3-1/TRBV3-2	NA	NA	TRBJ2-2	TGTGCCAGCAGCCAATTATCCGGGGAGCTGTTTTTT	CASSQLSGELFF
TRBV19	NA	once	TRBJ2-1	TGTGCCAGTAGTATAGGGGCCCCCTACAATGAGCAGTTCTTC	CASSIGAPYNEQFF
TRBV15	TRBD2	NA	TRBJ2-2	TGTGCCACCAGCAGTCGGGGGACTAGCGGGAGGGGTTACACCGGGGAGCTGTTTTTT	CATSSRGTSGRGYTGELFF
TRBV5-4	NA	NA	TRBJ2-1	TGTGCCAGCAGCTTGGACTCGCGGGGGCTGTACAATGAGCAGTTCTTC	CASSLDSRGLYNEQFF
TRBV7-2	TRBD1	NA	TRBJ1-5	TGTGCCAGCAGTCGGGACAGGGGCAATCAGCCCCAGCATTTT	CASSRDRGNQPQHF
TRBV6-2/TRBV6-3	TRBD2	NA	TRBJ2-1	TGTGCCAGCAGTTATAATCTAGCGGTATCGTACAATGAGCAGTTCTTC	CASSYNLAVSYNEQFF
TRBV6-2/TRBV6-3	TRBD2	NA	TRBJ2-3	TGTGCCAGCAGTTCCCCACTAGCGGGAGTGACAGATACGCAGTATTTT	CASSSPLAGVTDTQYF
TRBV28	NA	NA	TRBJ1-2	TGTGCCAGCAGTCCTCTCAGGGGCATCCAGTCTAACTATGGCTACACCTTC	CASSPLRGIQSNYGYTF
TRBV6-2/TRBV6-3	TRBD1	NA	TRBJ1-5	TGTGCCAGCACTTACGATCCAGGGGGACTGCAGCCCCAGCATTTT	CASTYDPGGLQPQHF
TRBV18	NA	NA	TRBJ2-2	TGTGCCAGCTCACCACCGGGACAAAGTAACACCGGGGAGCTGTTTTTT	CASSPPGQSNTGELFF
TRBV9	TRBD2	NA	TRBJ2-1	TGTGCCAGCAGCGCCTCCGGGACTACCTACAATGAGCAGTTCTTC	CASSASGTTYNEQFF
TRBV29-1	TRBD1	NA	TRBJ2-5	TGCAGCGTTAAACTGGGAACAGGGGGTCAAGAGACCCAGTACTTC	CSVKLGTGGQETQYF